This paragraph reports one T cell receptor (beta chain). An amount of RNA that ranged from roughly 0.5 to 1 ug was reverse transcribed with random hexamers. TCRdb recomputed calls from the immunoSEQ multiplex PCR reads with MiXCR, one row per CDR3 protein. The sample has some 150,000 distinct CDR3 sequences; approximately 96% are singletons. The record originates from a study of CD8 T cells in Susac syndrome. In the study overall: Sequencing included Susac syndrome patients, about six of them with active disease and about 8 in remission.

The receptor was derived from a human donor with Susac syndrome. Sequences were obtained from CD4+ T cells from PBMCs.

The DNA for the CDR3 is TGCAGTGCTAGCGGGGACTTGCACACCGGGGAGCTGTTTTTT. Amino acid sequence: CSASGDLHTGELFF. The chain combines TRBV20-1 with TRBJ2-2; a possible D gene is TRBD2 (6 bases). The CDR3 is 14 residues long. Trimming pared 3 bases from V and 3 bases from J, leaving 11 bases between. The V gene's germline CDR1 is DFQATT and CDR2 SNEGSKA (reference sequence).